Presented here are 15 T cell receptor beta chains from one specimen sequenced in a study of blood T cells in healthy people across ages. A second PCR, run for about 7 to 12 cycles, used a sample-barcoded 5' primer plus a J-beta primer mix. One entry per CDR3 protein results from TCRdb running MiXCR on the 5' RACE reads. The profile shows 650,000 to 1,000,000 distinct CDR3 sequences, 30% to 45% of them singletons. The material sequenced was blood. These receptors all come from a man between 18 and 35 years old in good health.

This chain uses TRBV6-2 or TRBV6-3 with TRBJ2-7; 8 nucleotides line up with TRBD2. The length of the CDR3 is 15 residues. CDR1 MNHEY and CDR2 SVGEGT come from the germline V gene. Trimming removed 8 bases from V and 2 bases from J; junction bases left unmatched: 11. CDR3: CASQLIAGNTYEQYF. The CDR3 bases are TGTGCCAGCCAATTAATAGCGGGGAACACCTACGAGCAGTACTTC.

The chain is built from TRBV4-3 and TRBJ2-3; no firm D call. The V gene's germline CDR1 is LGHNA and CDR2 YSLEER. The V and J ends lost 0 bases and 2 bases respectively, with 6 bases between them. The CDR3 extends over 14 amino acids. The CDR3 sequence is CASSQDGITDTQYF. In nucleotides, the CDR3 is TGCGCCAGCAGCCAAGATGGAATCACAGATACGCAGTATTTT.

The genes are TRBV12-3 or TRBV12-4 and TRBJ2-7; unclear D gene. Trimming stripped 4 bases from V and 4 bases from J, with 11 bases between. The CDR3 has 13 residues. CDR3 nucleotide sequence: TGTGCCAGCAGTTCCCTAACTCGTTACGAGCAGTACTTC. Its protein product is CASSSLTRYEQYF.

The chain employs TRBV6-1 and TRBJ1-6; 9 positions match TRBD1. The J segment lost 1 base and the V segment lost 3 bases, leaving 7 bases of the junction unmatched. The CDR3 has 18 residues. From germline, CDR1 is MNHNS and CDR2 SASEGT. The CDR3 spells CASSEPPGQGSYNSPLHF. The DNA for the CDR3 is TGTGCCAGCAGTGAGCCGCCAGGACAGGGGTCCTATAATTCACCCCTCCACTTT.

This clonotype was counted only a few times. The chain has TRBV28 and TRBJ1-5, with 7 bases matching TRBD1. The germline CDR1 and CDR2 sequences are MDHEN and SYDVKM. This CDR3 is built from 16 residues. The J segment lost 3 bases and the V segment lost 7 bases, leaving 12 bases of the junction unmatched. The CDR3 bases are TGTGCCAGCAAGTCCCTAGAGACAGGGTTCAATCAGCCCCAGCATTTT. Translation: CASKSLETGFNQPQHF.

As regards this clonotype: A read error may account for a junction end that differs from germline. This chain links TRBV4-2 with TRBJ2-7, with D perhaps given as TRBD1 or TRBD2 (6 bases each). The CDR3 is made up of 17 amino acids. Germline V gene lookup returns CDR1 LGHNA and CDR2 YNFKEQ. CDR3 residues: CASSQDLPGASSDEQYF. CDR3 sequence (DNA): TGTGCCAGCAGCCAAGATCTCCCGGGGGCTAGCTCCGACGAGCAGTACTTC.

This clonotype was picked up many times. The rearrangement joins TRBV7-2 to TRBJ1-1; D not certain. V lost 0 bases, J lost 6 bases, and 5 bases lay in between. The CDR3 runs 12 residues. Per the germline V gene, CDR1 is SGHTA and CDR2 is FQGNSA. The CDR3, as DNA: TGTGCCAGCAGCTTAGCGAGGGCTGAAGCTTTCTTT. Translating gives CASSLARAEAFF.

This clonotype came up a few times. The CDR3 loop is CASTNDRGIIGELFF. In nucleotides, the CDR3 is TGTGCCAGCACTAATGACAGGGGGATAATCGGGGAGCTGTTTTTT. The chain links TRBV12-3 or TRBV12-4 to TRBJ2-2; 9 bases fit TRBD1. With V trimmed by 7 bases and J by 7 bases, 10 bases remained unmatched. There are 15 residues in the CDR3.

This chain joins TRBV13 and TRBJ2-4, with 9 bases fitting TRBD2. The end of the DNA fits TRBJ2-7 better, so the J call may be wrong. The CDR3 is made up of 15 amino acids. Germline CDR1 PRHDT, CDR2 FYEKMQ (reference sequence). The CDR3: CASSPQRGDRYEQYF. DNA of the CDR3: TGTGCCAGCAGCCCCCAGCGGGGGGACCGCTACGAGCAGTACTTC.

In its sample, this clonotype was seen a few times. The chain has TRBV20-1 and TRBJ1-1; D gene ambiguous. CDR3 length: 15 residues. The ends were cut back, 0 bases at V and 0 bases at J, with 11 bases in the middle. Germline CDR1 DFQATT, CDR2 SNEGSKA (reference sequence). The CDR3 is CSARDSGNLNTEAFF. In DNA form, the CDR3 reads TGCAGTGCTAGAGACAGTGGTAACTTGAACACTGAAGCTTTCTTT.

The chain joins TRBV12-3 or TRBV12-4 to TRBJ1-1; a weak D match, TRBD1 (6 bases). Trimming pared 6 bases from V and 5 bases from J, leaving 13 bases between. This CDR3 spans 13 amino acids. The CDR3 DNA reads TGTGCCAGCAGCAAGGGGGTGCGGACTGAAGCTTTCTTT. Its protein product is CASSKGVRTEAFF.

This clonotype was detected only a few times. The chain recombines TRBV5-5 with TRBJ2-3, with TRBD1 matching over 9 bases. This CDR3 comprises 15 residues. Unmatched junction bases numbered 5, after V lost 2 bases and J lost 4 bases. Germline lookup yields CDR1 SGHKS and CDR2 YYEKEE (reference sequence). The CDR3 sequence is CASSLQGAEADTQYF. The CDR3 bases are TGTGCCAGCAGCTTACAGGGGGCAGAGGCAGATACGCAGTATTTT. The full variable domain, its missing parts supplied by reference TRBV5-5 and TRBJ2-3, is DAGVTQSPTHLIKTRGQQVTLRCSPISGHKSVSWYQQVLGQGPQFIFQYYEKEERGRGNFPDRFSARQFPNYSSELNVNALLLGDSALYLCASSLQGAEADTQYFGPGTRLTVL.

In its sample, this clonotype was seen many times. The gene calls are TRBV29-1 and TRBJ1-1, with D perhaps TRBD1 (5 bases). The V gene lost 6 bases and the J gene lost 0 bases, with 8 bases spanning the gap. In germline, CDR1 is SQVTM, CDR2 ANQGSEA. CDR3 length equals 12 residues. The CDR3 region has the DNA TGCAGCGTGGGGACGGTGAACACTGAAGCTTTCTTT. Protein sequence: CSVGTVNTEAFF.

This clonotype was found a few times. This chain uses TRBV12-3 or TRBV12-4 with TRBJ1-4; no firm D call. V was shortened by 6 bases and J by 7 bases, with 12 bases between the two germline ends. This CDR3 is 13 amino acids long. The CDR3 DNA reads TGTGCCAGCAGACCCTTCCGGAGTGAAAAACTGTTTTTT. The encoded protein is CASRPFRSEKLFF.

The rearrangement links TRBV7-9 to TRBJ2-5; D is unresolved. The end of the DNA is better explained by TRBJ2-4, so the J call may be wrong. Germline assignment: CDR1 SEHNR and CDR2 FQNEAQ (reference sequence). The CDR3 totals 13 residues. The CDR3 DNA follows: TGTGCCAGCAGCCCCCGAGGAATGGACATTCAGTACTTC. Protein product: CASSPRGMDIQYF.